This entry features one T cell receptor beta chain sequence. Its antigen remains unknown. This CDR3 has 13 residues. V shed 6 bases and J 7 bases; nucleotides not matched to a gene: 7. Germline V gene sequence: CDR1 MNHEY, CDR2 SMNVEV (reference sequence). The PCR contained 60 Vbeta and 13 Jbeta primers. Assay: immunoSEQ multiplex PCR; the TCRdb copy retains only in-frame clones and omits some. The sample consists of about 120,000 clones, 60% to 70% of them appearing once. These data belong to a study of cytomegalovirus exposure and HLA in healthy donors. Findings and limits, study-wide: V- and J-gene trimming in TCR beta was tied to a missense DCLRE1C variant by an analysis performed later.

This clonotype was sampled from a woman aged 40-49 years in good health and CMV-seropositive. The sequenced material came from PBMCs. V gene TRBV27 combines with J gene TRBJ2-7, with 9 bases matching TRBD1. The chain's CDR3 is CASSWDRAAEQYF. DNA of the CDR3: TGTGCCAGCAGCTGGGACAGGGCGGCAGAGCAGTACTTC.